This T cell receptor beta chain was documented in a study of neoadjuvant nivolumab and ipilimumab in lung cancer. Study observations and caveats: Compared with tumor-adjacent uninvolved lung, resected tumors showed greater richness and clonality. Blood richness before therapy tracked richness in tumors resected after neoadjuvant therapy. From pretherapy to surgery, tumor richness and clonality rose with dual therapy.

Note on this clone: The target antigen is unknown.

Profiled with immunoSEQ multiplex PCR; TCRdb holds only in-frame clones, not every one. The sample gives 3,000 to 4,500 clones, about 79% of which show up once; 1.3% to 1.5% is in the top ten. In germline, CDR1 is LNHDA, CDR2 SQIVND (reference sequence). V shed 6 bases and J shed 0 bases, with 20 bases lying between them. CDR3 length: 18 residues. The source material was peripheral blood, sampled after neoadjuvant nivolumab, alone or with ipilimumab, at or shortly before surgery. The receptor was isolated from an adult with non-small cell lung cancer. The chain recombines TRBV19 with TRBJ1-4, with D possibly being TRBD1 (6 bases). The CDR3 nucleotides are TGTGCCAGTAGCCTGGGGGCCGCCCCCTATGCAACTAATGAAAAACTGTTTTTT. Translated: CASSLGAAPYATNEKLFF.